What follows are 29 T cell receptor beta chains derived from one specimen sequenced in a study of cytomegalovirus exposure and HLA in healthy donors. Researchers ran the PCR with 60 Vbeta and 13 Jbeta primers. Sequencing used immunoSEQ multiplex PCR; TCRdb keeps in-frame clones, though not all of them. The data contain 200,000 or so clones, roughly 77% of them singletons. Sequenced input: PBMCs. These receptors came from a male donor in good health and CMV-seropositive.

The genes are TRBV29-1 and TRBJ1-2, with D maybe TRBD1 (5 bases). V lost 3 bases and J lost 5, with 10 bases in between. Germline V gene sequence: CDR1 SQVTM, CDR2 ANQGSEA. This CDR3 contains 12 residues. CDR3 region: CSVEPGRYGYTF. The CDR3 bases are TGCAGCGTTGAGCCAGGGCGGTATGGCTACACCTTC. The full variable domain, in which reference TRBV29-1 and TRBJ1-2 provide the parts outside the CDR3, is SAVISQKPSRDICQRGTSLTIQCQVDSQVTMMFWYRQQPGQSLTLIATANQGSEATYESGFVIDKFPISRPNLTFSTLTVSNMSPEDSSIYLCSVEPGRYGYTFGSGTRLTVV.

The rearrangement uses TRBV5-1 and TRBJ1-4; no clear D. Looked up from germline, CDR1 is SGHRS and CDR2 is YFSETQ. The CDR3 contains 15 residues. V gave up 2 bases and J gave up 1 base, with 9 bases separating them. CDR3 sequence (DNA): TGCGCCAGCAGCTTTGAATCGGGAACTAATGAAAAACTGTTTTTT. Amino acid sequence: CASSFESGTNEKLFF. Based on the CDR3 plus reference TRBV5-1 and TRBJ1-4, the full variable domain is KAGVTQTPRYLIKTRGQQVTLSCSPISGHRSVSWYQQTPGQGLQFLFEYFSETQRNKGNFPGRFSGRQFSNSRSEMNVSTLELGDSALYLCASSFESGTNEKLFFGSGTQLSVL.

The rearrangement uses TRBV11-2 and TRBJ2-7, with TRBD2 matching over 7 bases. This CDR3 region has 15 residues. V dropped 1 base and J dropped 1; count of bases not matched to a gene: 4. Germline V lookup: CDR1 SGHAT, CDR2 FQNNGV. CDR3 protein: CASSLAGSGSYEQYF. In nucleotides, the CDR3 is TGTGCCAGCAGCTTAGCGGGTAGCGGGTCCTACGAGCAGTACTTC.

The CDR3 protein is CASVPGQGHGYTF. The CDR3 DNA sequence: TGCGCCAGCGTACCGGGACAGGGCCATGGCTACACCTTC. The genes are TRBV23-1 and TRBJ1-2; 9 nucleotides agree with TRBD1. TRBV23-1 is noted as an ORF with a role that remains uncertain. J gave up 6 bases and V 8 bases, and 7 bases lay outside the gene matches. There are 13 residues in the CDR3.

The chain recombines TRBV28 with TRBJ2-3; 8 bases match TRBD2. J was trimmed by 9 bases and V by 5 bases; bases with no gene match: 7. Germline V gene sequence: CDR1 MDHEN, CDR2 SYDVKM. The CDR3 is made up of 13 amino acids. DNA for the CDR3: TGTGCCAGCAGTGGGAGCGGGGGAGCGACGCAGTATTTT. Residues: CASSGSGGATQYF.

This clone occurred a few times. CDR3 residues: CASSVAGGSNYEQYF. Written as DNA, the CDR3 is TGTGCCAGCAGCGTAGCTGGAGGCAGCAACTACGAGCAGTACTTC. This chain links TRBV9 with TRBJ2-7, with D possibly being TRBD2 (5 bases). Trimming removed 0 bases from V and 3 bases from J, with 13 bases in between. CDR1 is SGDLS, CDR2 YYNGEE, per germline. The CDR3 is 15 amino acids.

This clone was observed a handful of times. The chain couples TRBV4-2 to TRBJ2-1; 7 nucleotides agree with TRBD2. The junction had 5 bases not matched to a gene; V was cut back by 4 bases and J by 5 bases. The CDR3 consists of 14 residues. The germline V gene has CDR1 LGHNA and CDR2 YNFKEQ. The CDR3 sequence: CASSLRLANNEQFF. The CDR3 coding sequence is TGTGCCAGCAGCCTTAGACTAGCCAACAATGAGCAGTTCTTC.

This clone appeared a single time. The chain couples TRBV28 to TRBJ2-5; D might be TRBD2 (7 bases). The J call is uncertain, as TRBJ2-7 better fits the DNA end. The CDR3 extends over 19 amino acids. The germline CDR1 and CDR2 sequences are MDHEN and SYDVKM. The CDR3 protein is CASRIGGGGITTYSYEQYF. The DNA of the CDR3 is TGTGCCAGCAGAATAGGGGGAGGGGGGATTACTACTTACTCCTACGAGCAGTACTTC.

Comment on this clone: Other DNA sequences from this sample encode an identical CDR3 as well. The genes are TRBV5-1 and TRBJ2-7; 10 nucleotides align to TRBD1. Trimming took 0 bases from V and 2 from J; bases not matched to a gene: 2. The CDR3 runs to 15 residues. In germline, CDR1 is SGHRS, CDR2 YFSETQ. CDR3 nucleotide sequence: TGCGCCAGCAGCTTGGCCGGGACAGGGGCCTACGAGCAGTACTTC. Amino acid sequence: CASSLAGTGAYEQYF.

The rearrangement links TRBV29-1 to TRBJ2-2, with TRBD1 identical over 7 bases. In germline, CDR1 is SQVTM, CDR2 ANQGSEA. This CDR3 is 15 amino acids long. The V gene end was trimmed by 0 bases and the J gene end by 5 bases; junction bases not matched to a gene: 6. Written as DNA, the CDR3 is TGCAGCGTTGAAGATACAGGGGTGGGAACCGGGGAGCTGTTTTTT. Translation gives CSVEDTGVGTGELFF.

Written as DNA, the CDR3 is TGCGCCAGCAGCCAAGACTCTGTGTGGGGCGGAGGGAAAGAAAAACTGTTTTTT. Protein: CASSQDSVWGGGKEKLFF. This chain uses TRBV4-3 with TRBJ1-4; the D gene is possibly TRBD1 (5 bases). The germline gives CDR1 LGHNA, CDR2 YSLEER. Trimming removed 0 bases from V and 8 bases from J, with 22 bases in between. This CDR3 is 18 amino acids long.

V gene TRBV7-2 combines with J gene TRBJ1-3; 7 bases agree with TRBD1. This CDR3 spans 18 amino acids. J gave up 0 bases and V 5 bases, and 13 bases lay outside the gene matches. Germline values: CDR1 SGHTA, CDR2 FQGNSA. The CDR3 spells CASSPRGQALSSGNTIYF. The CDR3 DNA sequence: TGTGCCAGCAGCCCTCGAGGACAGGCTTTGAGCTCTGGAAACACCATATATTTT.

The chain has TRBV19 and TRBJ1-2; 10 bases match TRBD1. Germline values: CDR1 LNHDA, CDR2 SQIVND (reference sequence). The length of the CDR3 is 14 residues. After removal of 4 bases from V and 7 bases from J, the junction contained 6 bases not matched to a gene. CDR3 DNA: TGTGCCAGTAGTACCGGACAGGGGGTTGGTGGCTACACCTTC. Translating gives CASSTGQGVGGYTF.

Details on this clone: Relative to the germline gene, one junction end is altered; a read error may explain this. The chain has TRBV7-9 and TRBJ1-2, with unresolved D. The CDR3 loop spans 12 amino acids. CDR1 SEHNR and CDR2 FQNEAQ come from the germline V gene (reference sequence). The CDR3: CASGFTNYGYTF. In DNA, the CDR3 is TGTGCCAGCGGCTTTACTAACTATGGCTACACCTTC.

This chain uses TRBV6-5 with TRBJ1-5; 8 bases line up with TRBD1. Germline loops: CDR1 MNHEY, CDR2 SVGAGI. V shed 6 bases and J 3 bases; nucleotides not matched to a gene: 4. The CDR3 contains 14 residues. Here the CDR3 DNA reads TGTGCCAGCAGCCCGGACAGGGACAATCAGCCCCAGCATTTT. Protein product: CASSPDRDNQPQHF.

This clone came up a few times. The chain employs TRBV2 and TRBJ1-2; tentatively, D is TRBD1 (6 bases). The CDR3 consists of 15 residues. Germline V lookup: CDR1 SNHLY, CDR2 FYNNEI. The V end lost 2 bases, the J end lost 8 bases, and 18 bases lay between the germline ends. CDR3 nucleotide sequence: TGTGCCAGCAGTGAAACTACAGGGTTATCATTCGGCTACACCTTC. This gives the protein CASSETTGLSFGYTF.

In DNA form, the CDR3 reads TGTGCCAGCAGCCAAGATCTTTGGACTAGCGGGAGCTCCTACGAGCAGTACTTC. Its translation is CASSQDLWTSGSSYEQYF. This chain joins TRBV4-2 and TRBJ2-7; 13 bases align to TRBD2. This CDR3 is 18 amino acids long. With 0 bases clipped from V and 0 bases from J, the junction kept 5 bases outside the gene matches. Per the germline V gene, CDR1 is LGHNA and CDR2 is YNFKEQ.

V is TRBV2 and J is TRBJ2-5; 10 nucleotides align to TRBD2. V trimming: 4 bases; J trimming: 4 bases; junction bases outside the gene matches: 12. This CDR3 has 17 amino acids. CDR1 is SNHLY, CDR2 FYNNEI, per germline. DNA for the CDR3: TGTGCCAGCAGTGTTCTAGGCGGGCTAGCGGGAGTAGAGACCCAGTACTTC. It is translated as CASSVLGGLAGVETQYF.

V and J are TRBV15 and TRBJ2-1; 8 bases fit TRBD2. The germline gives CDR1 LNHNV, CDR2 YYDKDF (reference sequence). The CDR3 runs 17 residues. The ends lost 7 bases at V and 6 bases at J; junction bases unmatched: 17. The chain's CDR3 is CATKRIPGRAGINEQFF. DNA of the CDR3: TGTGCCACCAAAAGGATTCCCGGGAGGGCCGGGATCAATGAGCAGTTCTTC. The full variable domain, completed using reference TRBV15 and TRBJ2-1, is DAMVIQNPRYQVTQFGKPVTLSCSQTLNHNVMYWYQQKSSQAPKLLFHYYDKDFNNEADTPDNFQSRRPNTSFCFLDIRSPGLGDTAMYLCATKRIPGRAGINEQFFGPGTRLTVL.

This rearrangement joins TRBV7-2 to TRBJ2-7; 12 bases align to TRBD2. Germline loops: CDR1 SGHTA, CDR2 FQGNSA. This CDR3 contains 15 residues. V was pared by 6 bases and J by 4 bases, with 7 bases of the junction left unmatched. The CDR3 region has the DNA TGTGCCAGCAGGCGGACTAGCGGGGCGATTTACGAGCAGTACTTC. Translation: CASRRTSGAIYEQYF.

The chain recombines TRBV5-4 with TRBJ1-1; 11 bases fit TRBD1. This CDR3 contains 17 residues. From germline, CDR1 is SGHNT and CDR2 YYREEE (reference sequence). Trimming cost V 0 bases and J 4 bases; bases outside gene matches: 8. DNA of the CDR3: TGTGCCAGCAGCTTGGGGACAGGGGGCTTATTAGTCACTGAAGCTTTCTTT. Protein product: CASSLGTGGLLVTEAFF.

This chain links TRBV5-1 with TRBJ2-3; TRBD2 might be the D (5 bases). The CDR3 covers 13 residues. V lost 9 bases, J lost 0 bases, and 11 bases lay in between. Germline CDR1 SGHRS, CDR2 YFSETQ. The CDR3 region is CATRGGSTDTQYF. The CDR3 nucleotides read TGCGCCACCCGGGGTGGGAGCACAGATACGCAGTATTTT.

The chain has TRBV28 and TRBJ2-5; 8 bases fit TRBD2. Germline V lookup: CDR1 MDHEN, CDR2 SYDVKM. Trimming removed 8 bases from V and 6 bases from J; junction bases left unmatched: 17. This CDR3 is 16 amino acids long. The CDR3 sequence is CASGLRKVSGTKTQYF. The DNA of the CDR3 is TGTGCCAGCGGGCTAAGGAAGGTTAGCGGGACCAAGACCCAGTACTTC.

The rearrangement uses TRBV2 and TRBJ2-7; 8 bases map to TRBD1. The CDR3 consists of 14 residues. Germline CDR1 and CDR2: SNHLY and FYNNEI. J gave up 9 bases and V 9 bases, and 16 bases lay outside the gene matches. The CDR3 bases are TGTGCCAGGACTGGACAGGGCCCCCTTAAGGGGCAGTACTTC. This sequence encodes CARTGQGPLKGQYF.

The chain has TRBV6-5 and TRBJ1-4; 11 nucleotides line up with TRBD1. Germline V CDR1 and CDR2: MNHEY, SVGAGI. The CDR3 has 15 residues. V trimming: 7 bases; J trimming: 7 bases; junction bases outside the gene matches: 8. CDR3 protein: CASKPSGTGGEKLFF. In nucleotides, the CDR3 is TGTGCCAGCAAACCCTCCGGGACAGGGGGTGAAAAACTGTTTTTT.

Only one count was recorded for this clone. DNA for the CDR3: TGTGCCAGCTCACCAGGCGGGGGTGAAGATACGCAGTATTTT. Encoded protein: CASSPGGGEDTQYF. This chain joins TRBV18 and TRBJ2-3; 7 bases are a match to TRBD2. CDR1 and CDR2 (germline): KGHSH, LQKENI. With V trimmed by 2 bases and J by 5 bases, 4 bases remained unmatched. The CDR3 sequence is 14 residues long. Full variable domain (missing parts from reference TRBV18 and TRBJ2-3): NAGVMQNPRHLVRRRGQEARLRCSPMKGHSHVYWYRQLPEEGLKFMVYLQKENIIDESGMPKERFSAEFPKEGPSILRIQQVVRGDSAAYFCASSPGGGEDTQYFGPGTRLTVL.

This sequence joins TRBV9 and TRBJ1-2, with 7 bases lining up with TRBD1. Germline lookup yields CDR1 SGDLS and CDR2 YYNGEE. V gave up 4 bases and J gave up 5 bases; unmatched junction bases: 11. The length of the CDR3 is 15 residues. The CDR3 region has the DNA TGTGCCAGCAGCCCAGTTCCGGGACAGCTTTATGGCTACACCTTC. Residues: CASSPVPGQLYGYTF.

The J gene is TRBJ1-1, the V gene TRBV28, with D perhaps TRBD1 (5 bases). Germline CDR1 MDHEN, CDR2 SYDVKM. V was clipped by 1 base and J by 1 base, with 16 bases between them. The CDR3 has 17 residues. CDR3 DNA sequence: TGTGCCAGCAGTTTATCAGGGTGGAGGGAATGGAACACTGAAGCTTTCTTT. This codes for CASSLSGWREWNTEAFF.

The chain's CDR3 is CASSEQGSRGETQYF. The CDR3 DNA is TGTGCCAGCAGTGAACAGGGGAGCAGGGGAGAGACCCAGTACTTC. This chain joins TRBV2 and TRBJ2-5, with D maybe TRBD1 (6 bases). Germline values: CDR1 SNHLY, CDR2 FYNNEI. This CDR3 has 15 residues. V lost 2 bases, J lost 4 bases, and 14 bases lay in between. Combining the CDR3 with reference TRBV2 and TRBJ2-5 gives the whole variable domain EPEVTQTPSHQVTQMGQEVILRCVPISNHLYFYWYRQILGQKVEFLVSFYNNEISEKSEIFDDQFSVERPDGSNFTLKIRSTKLEDSAMYFCASSEQGSRGETQYFGPGTRLLVL.